Each of the 20 T cell receptor beta chains below was sequenced from the same sample in a study of T cell repertoires in cytomegalovirus infection. Via MiXCR, TCRdb re-called the reads, giving one row per CDR3 protein. The repertoire holds a few hundred thousand distinct CDR3 sequences, with around a sixth as singletons. The sequencing sample was made of PBMCs. These TCRs come from a human donor in good health (CMV status not recorded). Some clones in this sample may be carry-over from other donors' samples.

At least ten counts were recorded for this clonotype. V gene TRBV20-1 combines with J gene TRBJ1-1; D gene ambiguous. Germline CDR1 DFQATT, CDR2 SNEGSKA (reference sequence). CDR3 length: 13 residues. V gave up 1 base and J gave up 3 bases, with 9 bases separating them. The DNA for the CDR3 is TGCAGTGCTAGAGTGCTCGGGGACACTGAAGCTTTCTTT. This translates into CSARVLGDTEAFF.

This clonotype came up a few times. The V call is TRBV19, the J call TRBJ1-5; 9 nucleotides match TRBD1. The length of the CDR3 is 17 residues. The ends lost 3 bases at V and 3 bases at J; junction bases unmatched: 9. Germline values: CDR1 LNHDA, CDR2 SQIVND (reference sequence). In DNA, the CDR3 is TGTGCCAGTAGTATGGGTCCGGGACAGGGTCACAATCAGCCCCAGCATTTT. This encodes CASSMGPGQGHNQPQHF.

This clonotype was counted between two and nine times. V usage is TRBV15 and J usage is TRBJ2-2; perhaps TRBD1 as D (5 bases). CDR3 length: 16 amino acids. Trimming shortened V by 1 base and J by 0 bases, and 9 bases separated the two germline ends. Germline-derived CDR1 and CDR2 are LNHNV and YYDKDF (reference sequence). Written as DNA, the CDR3 is TGTGCCACCAGCAGAGGACAGACCGCGAACACCGGGGAGCTGTTTTTT. It yields the protein CATSRGQTANTGELFF.

This clonotype was counted at least ten times. The CDR3 loop is CASSTGSTGSPLHF. The CDR3 DNA sequence: TGTGCCAGCAGTACCGGGTCCACGGGTTCACCCCTCCACTTT. V is TRBV12-3 or TRBV12-4 and J is TRBJ1-6; no firm D call. V was clipped by 5 bases and J by 9 bases, with 14 bases between them. The CDR3 totals 14 residues.

The rearrangement joins TRBV20-1 to TRBJ2-1; 7 bases align to TRBD2. The CDR3 is 17 residues long. Germline V gene sequence: CDR1 DFQATT, CDR2 SNEGSKA (reference sequence). With V trimmed by 0 bases and J by 0 bases, 8 bases remained unmatched. The CDR3 DNA reads as TGCAGTGCTAGAGATCCCCAGACTAGCAGCTCCTACAATGAGCAGTTCTTC. This sequence encodes CSARDPQTSSSYNEQFF.

The chain employs TRBV28 and TRBJ1-5; 7 positions agree with TRBD1. With V trimmed by 3 bases and J by 0 bases, 8 bases remained unmatched. The CDR3 consists of 17 residues. CDR1 MDHEN and CDR2 SYDVKM come from the germline V gene. CDR3 sequence: CASSFGGTDDSNQPQHF. CDR3 bases: TGTGCCAGCAGTTTTGGGGGGACAGACGATAGCAATCAGCCCCAGCATTTT.

This clonotype was counted between two and nine times. In DNA, the CDR3 is TGTGCCATCAAGGGGCAGGACAATGAGCAGTTCTTC. It translates to CAIKGQDNEQFF. V and J are TRBV10-3 and TRBJ2-1, with D possibly being TRBD1 (5 bases). Germline V gene data show CDR1 as ENHRY and CDR2 as SYGVKD. The V end was cut by 7 bases, the J end by 5 bases, with 9 bases between. The length of the CDR3 is 12 residues.

This clonotype was found many times. The chain has TRBV7-9 and TRBJ2-3; 8 bases agree with TRBD1. Unmatched junction bases numbered 5, after V lost 5 bases and J lost 4 bases. This CDR3 contains 14 residues. Germline CDR1 reads SEHNR; CDR2 reads FQNEAQ (reference sequence). The CDR3 nucleotides are TGTGCCAGCAGCCCAACAGGGGGAGCAGATACGCAGTATTTT. It translates to CASSPTGGADTQYF.

This clonotype was observed a few times. The chain employs TRBV20-1 and TRBJ1-1; no clear D gene. Germline CDR1 reads DFQATT; CDR2 reads SNEGSKA (reference sequence). The CDR3 covers 11 residues. The V and J ends lost 1 base and 7 bases respectively, with 7 bases between them. The CDR3, as DNA: TGCAGTGCTAGAGCCCTGAATGAAGCTTTCTTT. Translating gives CSARALNEAFF.

This clonotype was observed a handful of times. V and J are TRBV28 and TRBJ2-3; TRBD2 agrees at 7 bases. With V trimmed by 1 base and J by 6 bases, 22 bases remained unmatched. The length of the CDR3 is 20 residues. Germline-derived CDR1 and CDR2 are MDHEN and SYDVKM. This CDR3 is CASSLFGILLSGGLTDTQYF. The CDR3 DNA follows: TGTGCCAGCAGTTTATTTGGTATTCTCCTATCGGGGGGACTCACGGATACGCAGTATTTT.

This clonotype was seen many times. This chain joins TRBV11-2 and TRBJ2-1; no clear D gene. Germline CDR1 and CDR2: SGHAT and FQNNGV. The CDR3 extends over 15 amino acids. V shed 0 bases and J shed 4 bases, with 10 bases lying between them. The CDR3 DNA reads as TGTGCCAGCAGCTTAGATTTTCGGCAGTACAATGAGCAGTTCTTC. Protein product: CASSLDFRQYNEQFF.

The chain is built from TRBV20-1 and TRBJ1-1; D is unresolved. The V end was cut by 4 bases, the J end by 3 bases, with 18 bases between. Per the germline V gene, CDR1 is DFQATT and CDR2 is SNEGSKA (reference sequence). The CDR3 length is 15 residues. In nucleotides, the CDR3 is TGCAGTGCTACCAAAGTGGTTTCGAGGGACACTGAAGCTTTCTTT. Residues: CSATKVVSRDTEAFF.

The chain couples TRBV10-3 to TRBJ2-2; possibly TRBD2 for D (7 bases). There are 16 residues in the CDR3. Germline CDR1 reads ENHRY; CDR2 reads SYGVKD. V lost 1 base, J lost 2 bases, and 11 bases lay in between. Here the CDR3 reads CAISEFGGLNTGELFF. CDR3 nucleotide sequence: TGTGCCATCAGTGAGTTCGGGGGGCTAAACACCGGGGAGCTGTTTTTT.

This clonotype came up many times. The V call is TRBV7-2, the J call TRBJ2-1; 10 nucleotides line up with TRBD2. Germline trimming cut 5 bases from V and 2 bases from J; bases unmatched to any gene: 3. Germline CDR1 and CDR2: SGHTA and FQGNSA. The CDR3 is 15 residues long. CDR3 protein: CASSPLAGAYNEQFF. CDR3 nucleotides: TGTGCCAGCAGCCCTCTAGCGGGGGCCTACAATGAGCAGTTCTTC. Looking up the rest from reference TRBV7-2 and TRBJ2-1 gives the full variable domain: GAGVSQSPSNKVTEKGKDVELRCDPISGHTALYWYRQSLGQGLEFLIYFQGNSAPDKSGLPSDRFSAERTGGSVSTLTIQRTQQEDSAVYLCASSPLAGAYNEQFFGPGTRLTVL.

The chain carries TRBV6-8 and TRBJ1-2; TRBD1 aligns across 8 bases. Germline V gene data show CDR1 as MNHGY and CDR2 as SAAAGT. V shed 0 bases, J shed 2 bases, and the junction held 2 bases outside the gene matches. The CDR3 totals 15 residues. In DNA form, the CDR3 reads TGTGCCAGCAGTTACTCCAGGACAGGGAACTATGGCTACACCTTC. Residues: CASSYSRTGNYGYTF.

This clonotype occurred many times. CDR3 in DNA: TGTGCCAGCCAGACATCTACCTGGGAGACCCAGTACTTC. Encoded protein: CASQTSTWETQYF. The rearrangement uses TRBV2 and TRBJ2-5; D is undetermined. Deletions cut 8 bases from V and 5 bases from J, with 15 bases between. CDR1 SNHLY and CDR2 FYNNEI come from the germline V gene. The CDR3 is made up of 13 amino acids.

This clonotype was counted many times. The J gene is TRBJ2-5, the V gene TRBV2; 7 nucleotides line up with TRBD1. The CDR3 length is 11 residues. The V gene's germline CDR1 is SNHLY and CDR2 FYNNEI. The V segment lost 11 bases and the J segment 2 bases; nucleotides outside the gene matches: 2. The CDR3 is CAGQVQETQYF. CDR3 sequence (DNA): TGTGCCGGACAGGTACAAGAGACCCAGTACTTC.

V is TRBV2 and J is TRBJ2-2; 8 nucleotides agree with TRBD2. The CDR3 contains 15 residues. V shed 6 bases, J shed 4 bases, and the junction held 7 bases outside the gene matches. Germline V gene data show CDR1 as SNHLY and CDR2 as FYNNEI. The CDR3 here is CASRDGGGGTGELFF. The CDR3, as DNA: TGTGCCAGCAGGGACGGGGGGGGGGGCACCGGGGAGCTGTTTTTT. The full variable domain, its missing parts supplied by reference TRBV2 and TRBJ2-2, is EPEVTQTPSHQVTQMGQEVILRCVPISNHLYFYWYRQILGQKVEFLVSFYNNEISEKSEIFDDQFSVERPDGSNFTLKIRSTKLEDSAMYFCASRDGGGGTGELFFGEGSRLTVL.

This clonotype occurred a few times. The chain combines TRBV10-3 with TRBJ2-1, with 7 bases aligning to TRBD1. This CDR3 spans 13 amino acids. V was pared by 3 bases and J by 15 bases, with 11 bases of the junction left unmatched. CDR1 is ENHRY, CDR2 SYGVKD, per germline. CDR3 coding DNA: TGTGCCATCAGTGATAGACAGGGCGAGCTTCCGTTCTTC. This gives the protein CAISDRQGELPFF.

This clonotype has a count of ten or more. V gene TRBV7-2 combines with J gene TRBJ2-4; D might be TRBD2 (7 bases). Trimming took off 4 bases at V and 6 bases at J, with 16 bases between the two ends. CDR1 is SGHTA and CDR2 is FQGNSA in the germline V gene. The CDR3 runs to 15 residues. CDR3 bases: TGTGCCAGCAGCTCGCATCGGGGAGGGGGAAACATTCAGTACTTC. Its protein is CASSSHRGGGNIQYF.